This is a list of T cell receptor beta chains from one sample in a study of early T cells in non-severe SARS-CoV-2 infection. TCRdb recomputed calls from the 5' RACE reads with MiXCR, one row per CDR3 protein. Of about 50,000 distinct CDR3 sequences in the sample, 8% to 11% were seen once. The sample was whole blood. The receptors were gathered from an adult who was a healthcare worker with PCR-confirmed SARS-CoV-2 infection or an uninfected control (not recorded which). Each CDR3 is given with its conserved first and last residue. A D gene is named only where the DNA matches it firmly. Size tells how often a clone was seen (once, few, many) or the class of an expanded clone, and some rows leave it out.

>few|-|TRBV20-1|TRBJ1-4
TGCAGTGCTAGAGATTTTAAGGGAGAAAAACTGTTTTTT
CSARDFKGEKLFF
>-|TRBD1|TRBV20-1|TRBJ2-7
TGCAGTGCGTTCCGACAGGGGGCCGACGAGCAGTACTTC
CSAFRQGADEQYF
>-|-|TRBV5-4|TRBJ2-3
TGTGCCAGCAGCGTTACTAGTGGCTTCACAGATACGCAGTATTTT
CASSVTSGFTDTQYF
>-|-|TRBV29-1|TRBJ2-7
TGCAGCGCCGGGACTTCCTACGAGCAGTACTTC
CSAGTSYEQYF
>few|-|TRBV21-1|TRBJ2-3
TGTGCCAGCAGCAAAGTGGAGGCGGGTAGCGGGAGGACCTCAGATACGCAGTATTTT
CASSKVEAGSGRTSDTQYF
>many|TRBD2|TRBV20-1|TRBJ2-7
TGCAGTGCTACTAGCGGGGTTAGGGAGCAGTACTTC
CSATSGVREQYF
>-|-|TRBV7-9|TRBJ1-2
TGTGCCAGCAGCTTAAGCGGCAGCCCTAACTATGGCTACACCTTC
CASSLSGSPNYGYTF
>-|-|TRBV11-2|TRBJ2-7
TGTGCCAGCACCCACGATGGGGGGCCTTCCTACGAGCAGTACTTC
CASTHDGGPSYEQYF
>-|-|TRBV23-1|TRBJ1-5
TGCGCCAGCAGCCCACCAAGCTGGGAACGACATGGCAATCAGCCCCAGCATTTT
CASSPPSWERHGNQPQHF
>large|-|TRBV27|TRBJ2-3
TGTGCCAGCAGTCTCGTAGAAACAGATACGCAGTATTTT
CASSLVETDTQYF
>many|-|TRBV3-1|TRBJ2-7
TGTGCCAGCAGCCAAGTCATAGGTACCTCTTCCGAGCAGTACTTC
CASSQVIGTSSEQYF
>-|-|TRBV12-5|TRBJ1-1
TGTGCTAGTGGGCCTTGGGACACCACACTCGCTTTCTTT
CASGPWDTTLAFF
>many|-|TRBV27|TRBJ2-7
TGTGCCAGCAGTCCGGATGCCTACGAGCAGTACTTC
CASSPDAYEQYF
>few|-|TRBV11-2|TRBJ2-3
TGTGCCAGCAGCCTAATCTTTGGGACTAGCACAGATACGCAGTATTTT
CASSLIFGTSTDTQYF
>many|TRBD2|TRBV20-1|TRBJ2-3
TGCAGTGCTAGAGATCCTAGCGGAGGGGTGGCAGATACGCAGTATTTT
CSARDPSGGVADTQYF
>many|TRBD2|TRBV5-6|TRBJ2-1
TGTGCCAGCAGCGTAGTATACGGGACTAGCGGGGGTTTTGGGGAGCAGTTCTTC
CASSVVYGTSGGFGEQFF
>many|TRBD2|TRBV20-1|TRBJ2-3
TGCAGTGCAAGAGCGGGACTTGGCGGGCCACCTCCTAGCACAGATACGCAGTATTTT
CSARAGLGGPPPSTDTQYF